A selection of T cell receptor beta chains follows, all from one sample in a study of T cell changes during pregnancy in multiple sclerosis. Only in-frame clones appear in the TCRdb table, and some are missing; sequencing was by immunoSEQ multiplex PCR. The data contain 30,000 to 40,000 clones, around 90% of them singletons. The sequenced sample was CD4+ T cells from peripheral blood mononuclear cells, obtained in the third trimester of pregnancy. These receptors were taken from a female donor in good health, enrolled as a control in a pregnancy study. CDR3s include the opening cysteine and the closing phenylalanine or tryptophan. The order of the fields is D gene, CDR3 length, clone size, J gene, V gene, CDR3 DNA, CDR3 protein. A D gene is named only where the DNA matches it firmly. Clone sizes are given selectively: once, few, many, or a class where the clone is expanded.

d_gene: .
len: 14
abundance: few
j_gene: TRBJ1-1
v_gene: TRBV9
CDR3nt: TGTGCCAGCAGCGTAGTAGGGGAGGGCACTGAAGCTTTCTTT
CDR3aa: CASSVVGEGTEAFF

d_gene: TRBD2
len: 17
abundance: .
j_gene: TRBJ2-3
v_gene: TRBV11-2
CDR3nt: TGTGCCAGCAGCCCAGGCGGTTCGGGACTAGCCACAGATACGCAGTATTTT
CDR3aa: CASSPGGSGLATDTQYF

d_gene: TRBD1
len: 16
abundance: few
j_gene: TRBJ2-7
v_gene: TRBV27
CDR3nt: TGTGCCAGCAGTTTATCGAGGACAGGGGCAGTCTCCGAGCAGTACTTC
CDR3aa: CASSLSRTGAVSEQYF

d_gene: .
len: 17
abundance: .
j_gene: TRBJ1-2
v_gene: TRBV7-9
CDR3nt: TGTGCCAGCAGCTTAGCGCGTGGGGAGAAGTCGGACTATGGCTACACCTTC
CDR3aa: CASSLARGEKSDYGYTF

d_gene: TRBD2
len: 12
abundance: .
j_gene: TRBJ2-1
v_gene: TRBV7-3
CDR3nt: TGTGCCAGCAGCGGGGGGGGAAACGAGCAGTTCTTC
CDR3aa: CASSGGGNEQFF

d_gene: TRBD1
len: 13
abundance: .
j_gene: TRBJ1-1
v_gene: TRBV11-2
CDR3nt: TGTGCCAGCGCGCGACAGGGGGACACTGAAGCTTTCTTT
CDR3aa: CASARQGDTEAFF

d_gene: .
len: 13
abundance: .
j_gene: TRBJ2-1
v_gene: TRBV28
CDR3nt: TGTGCCAGCAGTACAACCCCCTACAATGAGCAGTTCTTC
CDR3aa: CASSTTPYNEQFF

d_gene: TRBD2
len: 16
abundance: .
j_gene: TRBJ2-1
v_gene: TRBV19
CDR3nt: TGTGCCAGTAGTATAGGACTAGCGGCCTCCTACAATGAGCAGTTCTTC
CDR3aa: CASSIGLAASYNEQFF

d_gene: TRBD1
len: 20
abundance: .
j_gene: TRBJ2-6
v_gene: TRBV28
CDR3nt: TGTGCCAGCAGTACGATTGCCGGGACAGGGATTTATTCTGGGGCCAACGTCCTGACTTTC
CDR3aa: CASSTIAGTGIYSGANVLTF

d_gene: TRBD1
len: 13
abundance: .
j_gene: TRBJ1-2
v_gene: TRBV5-6
CDR3nt: TGTGCCAGCAGCTCGGGGGGGGGACAGGGCTACACCTTC
CDR3aa: CASSSGGGQGYTF

d_gene: .
len: 13
abundance: few
j_gene: TRBJ1-1
v_gene: TRBV7-6
CDR3nt: TGTGCCAGCAGCATGGACAGGAACACTGAAGCTTTCTTT
CDR3aa: CASSMDRNTEAFF

d_gene: TRBD2
len: 14
abundance: few
j_gene: TRBJ2-7
v_gene: TRBV29-1
CDR3nt: TGCAGCGCCCGGCTAGCGGGTGGAATCTACGAGCAGTACTTC
CDR3aa: CSARLAGGIYEQYF

d_gene: TRBD2
len: 14
abundance: .
j_gene: TRBJ2-7
v_gene: TRBV7-9
CDR3nt: TGTGCCAGCAGTCGCGGGAGGGCCAGTTACGAGCAGTACTTC
CDR3aa: CASSRGRASYEQYF

d_gene: .
len: 15
abundance: .
j_gene: TRBJ1-5
v_gene: TRBV6-5
CDR3nt: TGTGCCAGCAGTGGCGATCGACAGGGCAATCAGCCCCAGCATTTT
CDR3aa: CASSGDRQGNQPQHF

d_gene: .
len: 15
abundance: .
j_gene: TRBJ2-7
v_gene: TRBV11-2
CDR3nt: TGTGCCAGCAGCCCCTGGCCCTCAATGATGTACGAGCAGTACTTC
CDR3aa: CASSPWPSMMYEQYF

d_gene: TRBD1
len: 14
abundance: .
j_gene: TRBJ2-5
v_gene: TRBV6-6
CDR3nt: TGTGCCAGCAGTTACTTTCCCAGGGGGGAGACCCAGTACTTC
CDR3aa: CASSYFPRGETQYF

d_gene: .
len: 15
abundance: .
j_gene: TRBJ1-1
v_gene: TRBV7-8
CDR3nt: TGTGCCAGCAGCTTAGCCGACGAAGGAGGCACTGAAGCTTTCTTT
CDR3aa: CASSLADEGGTEAFF

d_gene: TRBD1
len: 14
abundance: .
j_gene: TRBJ2-1
v_gene: TRBV5-5
CDR3nt: TGTGCCAGCAGCTCATCAGGGGGCAGGAATGAGCAGTTCTTC
CDR3aa: CASSSSGGRNEQFF

d_gene: .
len: 10
abundance: .
j_gene: TRBJ1-1
v_gene: TRBV6-4
CDR3nt: TGTGCCAGCAGTGACTCGAGGAGCCGCTTT
CDR3aa: CASSDSRSRF

d_gene: TRBD2
len: 15
abundance: .
j_gene: TRBJ2-1
v_gene: TRBV28
CDR3nt: TGTGCCAGCAGAGGGGAGACTAGCGGAACGAATGAGCAGTTCTTC
CDR3aa: CASRGETSGTNEQFF

d_gene: TRBD1
len: 16
abundance: .
j_gene: TRBJ2-1
v_gene: TRBV5-4
CDR3nt: TGTGCCAGCAAGCTTGAATTGCAGGGGGCCTACAATGAGCAGTTCTTC
CDR3aa: CASKLELQGAYNEQFF

d_gene: TRBD2
len: 14
abundance: .
j_gene: TRBJ2-7
v_gene: TRBV7-9
CDR3nt: TGTGCCAGCAGCCCGCGGGGGAGTTACTACGAGCAGTACTTC
CDR3aa: CASSPRGSYYEQYF

d_gene: .
len: 15
abundance: once
j_gene: TRBJ2-1
v_gene: TRBV7-9
CDR3nt: TGTGCCAGCAGCTTAGGAGATGGGACACATTGGGAGCAGTTCTTC
CDR3aa: CASSLGDGTHWEQFF

d_gene: .
len: 12
abundance: .
j_gene: TRBJ1-1
v_gene: TRBV18
CDR3nt: TGTGCCAGTTCGACCCCGGGACTTAAAGCTTTCTTT
CDR3aa: CASSTPGLKAFF

d_gene: .
len: 13
abundance: .
j_gene: TRBJ2-5
v_gene: TRBV2
CDR3nt: TGTGCCAGCAGTTTTTTTCCCTCGGAGACCCAGTACTTC
CDR3aa: CASSFFPSETQYF

d_gene: TRBD2
len: 14
abundance: few
j_gene: TRBJ2-2
v_gene: TRBV10-3
CDR3nt: TGTGCCATTTACGCGGGGGGCGGGACCGGGGAGCTGTTTTTT
CDR3aa: CAIYAGGGTGELFF

d_gene: .
len: 15
abundance: .
j_gene: TRBJ2-5
v_gene: TRBV18
CDR3nt: TGTGCCAGCTCACTTTTACGGGACTCCCAAGAGACCCAGTACTTC
CDR3aa: CASSLLRDSQETQYF

d_gene: .
len: 14
abundance: .
j_gene: TRBJ2-7
v_gene: TRBV5-1
CDR3nt: TGCGCCAGCAGCTTAACAGGGTCGACCTACGAGCAGTACTTC
CDR3aa: CASSLTGSTYEQYF

d_gene: TRBD1
len: 20
abundance: .
j_gene: TRBJ2-6
v_gene: TRBV4-3
CDR3nt: TGCGCCAGCAGCCCCTCATCCGGGACAGGGCCCGGAGCTGGGGCCAACGTCCTGACTTTC
CDR3aa: CASSPSSGTGPGAGANVLTF

d_gene: .
len: 14
abundance: once
j_gene: TRBJ2-4
v_gene: TRBV25-1
CDR3nt: TGTGCCAGCAGTGGCGGACTAGCCAAAAACATTCAGTACTTC
CDR3aa: CASSGGLAKNIQYF

d_gene: .
len: 15
abundance: .
j_gene: TRBJ2-3
v_gene: TRBV18
CDR3nt: TGTGCCAGCTCACCGCCCAGCGGGAGCACAGATACGCAGTATTTT
CDR3aa: CASSPPSGSTDTQYF